The 30 T cell receptor beta chains below all came from one sample that was sequenced in a study of human T cells and chemical hapten exposure. Time point of the sample: pre-sensitization, week 0. The sample's treatment: therapeutic diphenylcyclopropenone sensitization with weekly scalp DPC. Each CDR3 protein gets one entry after TCRdb re-called the RACE reads with MiXCR. Here the sample spans approximately 400,000 distinct CDR3 sequences, 4.5% to 5.5% being singletons. The sequencing here drew on whole blood, taken in connection with sensitization to the hapten diphenylcyclopropenone (DPC). The source is a woman in her 50s with alopecia areata. Some clones in this sample may be carry-over from other donors' samples.

V and J are TRBV6-5 and TRBJ1-4; possibly TRBD1 for D (5 bases). The germline V gene has CDR1 MNHEY and CDR2 SVGAGI. The CDR3 has 14 residues. V lost 5 bases and J lost 6, with 13 bases in between. The CDR3: CASSLGGSDEKLFF. CDR3 bases: TGTGCCAGCAGTCTTGGGGGGTCGGATGAAAAACTGTTTTTT.

The V gene is TRBV2, the J gene TRBJ1-1, with D tentatively TRBD1 (6 bases). Trimming took 6 bases from V and 6 from J, leaving 11 bases between them. The CDR3 has 12 residues. CDR1 is SNHLY and CDR2 is FYNNEI in the germline V gene. The CDR3 is CASRGQSAEAFF. Written as DNA, the CDR3 is TGTGCCAGCAGGGGACAATCCGCTGAAGCTTTCTTT.

The V call is TRBV7-2, the J call TRBJ1-5; 7 bases are a match to TRBD1. The length of the CDR3 is 14 residues. Per the germline V gene, CDR1 is SGHTA and CDR2 is FQGNSA. The trim removed 3 bases at V and 6 bases at J, leaving 5 bases unmatched. Written as DNA, the CDR3 is TGTGCCAGCAGCTTCCGAGGGGGCGGTCAGCCCCAGCATTTT. It encodes CASSFRGGGQPQHF.

The chain has TRBV28 and TRBJ2-7; 11 nucleotides agree with TRBD2. V lost 2 bases and J lost 3; bases outside the gene matches: 9. The CDR3 covers 17 residues. CDR1 MDHEN and CDR2 SYDVKM come from the germline V gene. CDR3 sequence: CASSLTSGSGAFYEQYF. Written as DNA, the CDR3 is TGTGCCAGCAGTTTAACTAGCGGGAGCGGTGCATTCTACGAGCAGTACTTC.

This clonotype appeared a few times. The genes are TRBV2 and TRBJ1-5; the D gene is possibly TRBD1 (6 bases). The V end lost 6 bases, the J end lost 7 bases, and 13 bases lay between the germline ends. This CDR3 has 13 residues. Germline CDR1 SNHLY, CDR2 FYNNEI. The CDR3 spells CASRAGVDQPQHF. DNA for the CDR3: TGTGCCAGCAGGGCAGGGGTAGACCAGCCCCAGCATTTT.

The chain has TRBV12-3 or TRBV12-4 and TRBJ2-1, with 8 nucleotides matching TRBD2. CDR3 size: 19 residues. V was clipped by 7 bases and J by 0 bases; unmatched bases: 17. The CDR3 bases are TGTGCCAGCACCCACGGAACTAGCGGCTTGAAAAGCTCCTACAATGAGCAGTTCTTC. It encodes CASTHGTSGLKSSYNEQFF.

This clonotype turned up a few times. The rearrangement links TRBV9 to TRBJ2-1; a weak D match, TRBD1 (6 bases). CDR1 is SGDLS, CDR2 YYNGEE, per germline. The CDR3 has 14 residues. V shed 4 bases and J shed 5 bases, with 13 bases lying between them. The CDR3 DNA sequence: TGTGCCAGCAGCCCCTGGGACAAGAACAATGAGCAGTTCTTC. It is translated as CASSPWDKNNEQFF.

This clonotype occurred a few times. The rearrangement links TRBV12-3 or TRBV12-4 to TRBJ1-1; the D is unclear. V lost 2 bases and J 4 bases, leaving 8 bases between the germline ends. The CDR3 runs 13 residues. CDR3 bases: TGTGCCAGCAGTTTAAAATCGGGCACTGAAGCTTTCTTT. Protein product: CASSLKSGTEAFF.

This clonotype was detected ten times or more. The CDR3 region is CASSLIEGSSPLHF. CDR3 in DNA: TGCGCCAGCAGCTTGATAGAGGGTTCCTCACCCCTCCACTTT. The chain uses TRBV5-1 and TRBJ1-6; D remains ambiguous. The CDR3 runs to 14 residues. Germline assignment: CDR1 SGHRS and CDR2 YFSETQ. Trimming shortened V by 1 base and J by 10 bases, and 12 bases separated the two germline ends.

This clonotype was counted between two and nine times. This chain uses TRBV29-1 with TRBJ2-3; possibly TRBD2 for D (5 bases). V dropped 3 bases and J dropped 8 bases, with 15 bases sitting between them. CDR1 SQVTM and CDR2 ANQGSEA come from the germline V gene. The CDR3 contains 13 residues. The CDR3 sequence is CSVDRTAGSTQYF. CDR3 nucleotides: TGCAGCGTTGACAGGACTGCTGGAAGTACGCAGTATTTT.

This clonotype was counted at least ten times. The rearrangement joins TRBV11-2 to TRBJ1-6; weak D call: TRBD1 (6 bases). CDR1 is SGHAT and CDR2 is FQNNGV in the germline V gene. V dropped 5 bases and J dropped 7 bases, with 15 bases sitting between them. The CDR3 loop spans 15 amino acids. CDR3 sequence reads: CASSQADRRNSPLHF. CDR3 DNA: TGTGCCAGCAGCCAAGCCGACAGGCGAAATTCACCCCTCCACTTT.

This clonotype was seen a few times. The chain links TRBV12-3 or TRBV12-4 to TRBJ2-7; D is unresolved. This CDR3 region has 13 residues. V lost 7 bases, J lost 2 bases, and 12 bases lay in between. CDR3 sequence reads: CASTSTEAYEQYF. For the CDR3, the DNA is TGTGCCAGCACCTCTACTGAAGCCTACGAGCAGTACTTC.

This chain links TRBV18 with TRBJ2-7; D is perhaps TRBD1 (5 bases). The CDR3 consists of 14 residues. Trimming stripped 5 bases from V and 1 base from J, with 12 bases between. Germline CDR1 reads KGHSH; CDR2 reads LQKENI. The chain's CDR3 is CASSSAGQSYEQYF. The CDR3 bases are TGTGCCAGCTCATCGGCAGGGCAGTCCTACGAGCAGTACTTC.

The chain carries TRBV6-6 and TRBJ1-1; perhaps TRBD1 as D (5 bases). The CDR3 has 11 amino acids. Germline values: CDR1 MNHNY, CDR2 SVGAGI (reference sequence). The V and J ends lost 7 bases and 8 bases respectively, with 11 bases between them. In DNA, the CDR3 is TGTGCCAGCACCGAAAGACAGGAAGCTTTCTTT. Protein product: CASTERQEAFF.

This clonotype came up many times. The V gene is TRBV29-1, the J gene TRBJ1-1; 8 positions agree with TRBD1. Trimming removed 4 bases from V and 0 bases from J; junction bases left unmatched: 1. From germline, CDR1 is SQVTM and CDR2 ANQGSEA. CDR3 length: 13 amino acids. The CDR3 coding sequence is TGCAGCGTTGTCAGGGGGCTGAACACTGAAGCTTTCTTT. Protein product: CSVVRGLNTEAFF. The full variable domain, rest sourced from reference TRBV29-1 and TRBJ1-1, is SAVISQKPSRDICQRGTSLTIQCQVDSQVTMMFWYRQQPGQSLTLIATANQGSEATYESGFVIDKFPISRPNLTFSTLTVSNMSPEDSSIYLCSVVRGLNTEAFFGQGTRLTVV.

This clonotype was counted ten times or more. The chain recombines TRBV29-1 with TRBJ2-3; 9 bases are a match to TRBD1. The V segment lost 0 bases and the J segment 11 bases; nucleotides outside the gene matches: 9. CDR3 length: 14 amino acids. CDR1 and CDR2 (germline): SQVTM, ANQGSEA. CDR3 amino acids: CSVEDGTGRRWQYF. The CDR3 bases are TGCAGCGTTGAAGACGGGACAGGGCGAAGATGGCAGTATTTT.

This clonotype has only a few counts. The chain is built from TRBV4-1 and TRBJ1-2, with D perhaps TRBD1 (6 bases). CDR3 length: 16 amino acids. Germline CDR1 MGHRA, CDR2 YSYEKL. The germline V and J ends were trimmed by 4 bases and 8 bases, with 23 bases remaining between them. CDR3 in DNA: TGCGCCAGCAGCCCCCTGGGGACACCCATCGGGTTGGGCTACACCTTC. Its translation is CASSPLGTPIGLGYTF.

This clonotype was recorded at least ten times. The chain employs TRBV3-1 and TRBJ2-1; D is perhaps TRBD1 (6 bases). CDR1 LGHDT and CDR2 YNNKEL come from the germline V gene (reference sequence). The CDR3 has 16 residues. V lost 3 bases to trimming and J lost 0 bases, with 12 bases between them. Here the CDR3 DNA reads TGTGCCAGCAGCCAGCAGGGGCTAGGCTCCTACAATGAGCAGTTCTTC. This sequence encodes CASSQQGLGSYNEQFF.

The chain links TRBV2 to TRBJ2-6; tentative D call: TRBD2 (5 bases). Germline-derived CDR1 and CDR2 are SNHLY and FYNNEI. The CDR3 extends over 16 amino acids. Deletions cut 4 bases from V and 4 bases from J, with 14 bases between. In nucleotides, the CDR3 is TGTGCCAGCAGTGCGGGGAACCCCGGGGGGGCCAACGTCCTGACTTTC. Protein sequence: CASSAGNPGGANVLTF.

Only a few counts were recorded for this clonotype. The chain joins TRBV7-2 to TRBJ2-1, with unresolved D. The CDR3 runs to 15 residues. V was clipped by 2 bases and J by 1 base, with 9 bases between them. Per germline, CDR1 SGHTA and CDR2 FQGNSA. The DNA of the CDR3 is TGTGCCAGCAGCTTACAGGCGGAATCCTACAATGAGCAGTTCTTC. This sequence encodes CASSLQAESYNEQFF.

This clonotype was observed a few times. J is TRBJ2-7 and V is TRBV6-1, with D possibly TRBD2 on 5 matching bases. The CDR3 totals 12 residues. The V gene lost 7 bases and the J gene lost 6 bases, with 13 bases spanning the gap. Germline assignment: CDR1 MNHNS and CDR2 SASEGT. The CDR3 DNA follows: TGTGCCAGCACGGACTCACCGGGCGAGCAGTACTTC. It encodes CASTDSPGEQYF.

The chain couples TRBV12-3 or TRBV12-4 to TRBJ2-7; D not resolved. This CDR3 spans 14 amino acids. With 4 bases removed from V and 7 bases from J, the gap between germline ends came to 17 bases. CDR3 DNA: TGTGCCAGCAGTTCCCGTGGTAGTGCTTGGGAGCAGTACTTC. Its translation: CASSSRGSAWEQYF.

This clonotype came up a few times. CDR3 protein: CASSFPGHQETQYF. CDR3 coding DNA: TGTGCCAGCAGCTTCCCGGGACATCAAGAGACCCAGTACTTC. The genes are TRBV7-2 and TRBJ2-5; perhaps TRBD1 as D (6 bases). The germline gives CDR1 SGHTA, CDR2 FQGNSA. V shed 3 bases and J shed 2 bases, with 10 bases lying between them. This CDR3 is 14 amino acids long. Together with reference TRBV7-2 and TRBJ2-5, the CDR3 gives the full variable domain: GAGVSQSPSNKVTEKGKDVELRCDPISGHTALYWYRQSLGQGLEFLIYFQGNSAPDKSGLPSDRFSAERTGGSVSTLTIQRTQQEDSAVYLCASSFPGHQETQYFGPGTRLLVL.

This clonotype occurred a few times. The rearrangement links TRBV29-1 to TRBJ1-1; D unclear. V was trimmed by 7 bases and J by 6 bases, leaving 9 bases between them. The CDR3 contains 10 residues. The V gene's germline CDR1 is SQVTM and CDR2 ANQGSEA. CDR3 in DNA: TGCAGCGCTGCGTGGGCTGAAGCTTTCTTT. Translation: CSAAWAEAFF.

This clonotype has ten or more counts. The CDR3 is CASSPTVNTEAFF. The CDR3 coding sequence is TGTGCCAGCAGTCCTACAGTGAACACTGAAGCTTTCTTT. V and J are TRBV2 and TRBJ1-1; the D is unclear. The ends were cut back, 5 bases at V and 0 bases at J, with 7 bases in the middle. Germline V lookup: CDR1 SNHLY, CDR2 FYNNEI. The length of the CDR3 is 13 residues.

This clonotype was seen a handful of times. The chain uses TRBV3-1 and TRBJ1-2; the match to TRBD1 covers 8 bases. With V trimmed by 1 base and J by 2 bases, 3 bases remained unmatched. Germline loops: CDR1 LGHDT, CDR2 YNNKEL (reference sequence). This CDR3 region has 15 residues. The CDR3 DNA reads TGTGCCAGCAGCCAAGGAGCAGGGGGCAACTATGGCTACACCTTC. The encoded protein is CASSQGAGGNYGYTF.

This clonotype was counted many times. Here the CDR3 reads CASSSGTGGKVEQFF. The CDR3 coding sequence is TGCGCCAGCAGCTCGGGGACAGGGGGAAAGGTTGAGCAGTTCTTC. The chain is built from TRBV5-1 and TRBJ2-1; 11 nucleotides line up with TRBD1. With 3 bases clipped from V and 9 bases from J, the junction kept 8 bases outside the gene matches. CDR1 SGHRS and CDR2 YFSETQ come from the germline V gene. The CDR3 is made up of 15 amino acids.

This clonotype occurred a few times. The rearrangement joins TRBV27 to TRBJ2-2; D gene ambiguous. This CDR3 contains 14 residues. V lost 3 bases and J 3 bases, leaving 8 bases between the germline ends. Germline assignment: CDR1 MNHEY and CDR2 SMNVEV (reference sequence). The CDR3, as DNA: TGTGCCAGCAGTTTTAGACGGGACACCGGGGAGCTGTTTTTT. Amino acid sequence: CASSFRRDTGELFF.

In DNA form, the CDR3 reads TGTGCCAGCACTCCAATTGGGGATTATGGCTACACCTTC. This gives the protein CASTPIGDYGYTF. The V call is TRBV6-2 or TRBV6-3, the J call TRBJ1-2; no clear D gene. Deletions cut 7 bases from V and 5 bases from J, with 14 bases between. CDR3 length: 13 residues. Germline CDR1 MNHEY, CDR2 SVGEGT.

This clonotype was found many times. The chain links TRBV13 to TRBJ1-1; 7 bases match TRBD1. CDR1 and CDR2 from the germline V gene are PRHDT and FYEKMQ (reference sequence). The CDR3 has 13 residues. V lost 5 bases to trimming and J lost 1 base; unmatched junction nucleotides: 1. The CDR3 DNA is TGTGCCAGCAGCCAGGGGGAGAACACTGAAGCTTTCTTT. It specifies CASSQGENTEAFF.